This T cell receptor beta chain is from a study of T cell responses to AZD1222 COVID-19 vaccine. Study-wide findings and caveats: Baseline testing showed seropositivity in only a handful of AZD1222 recipients.

It was second doses at about 4 or about 12 weeks that were pooled. Sequencing was performed with immunoSEQ multiplex PCR; in TCRdb, only in-frame clones are kept and a portion is missing. Among 130,000 or so clones, about 85% were seen once, and the ten largest hold around 3%. Turning to this clone: Its target is unknown.

Between the trimmed V and J ends, which lost 1 base and 3 bases, there was a span of 7 bases. This CDR3 has 13 amino acids. The germline gives CDR1 GTSNPN, CDR2 SVGIG (reference sequence). Sequencing was performed on peripheral blood, taken 28 days after the second AZD1222 dose. The clonotype was recovered from an adult who received the AZD1222 COVID-19 vaccine. This chain joins TRBV30 and TRBJ1-5; D not resolved. The CDR3 region has the DNA TGTGCCTGGAGTGAAGAGACCAATCAGCCCCAGCATTTT. This encodes CAWSEETNQPQHF.